Listed below are T cell receptor beta chains from one sample, sequenced in a study of identical twins. Each CDR3 protein gets one entry after TCRdb re-called the 5' RACE reads with MiXCR. The sample records roughly 1.6 million distinct CDR3 sequences, about 30% being singletons. The sample consisted of cord blood. These receptor sequences come from a newborn girl in good health. The CDR3 runs from the conserved cysteine through the conserved F or W. D genes are given only for firm matches. The size of a clone is reported for some rows only, either as once, few or many, or as a class for expanded clones.

d_gene,abundance,v_gene,j_gene,CDR3nt,CDR3aa
TRBD2,NA,TRBV11-2,TRBJ2-1,TGTGCCAGCAGCTTAGATTCCGGACTAGCCCCGCTCGAGTTCTTC,CASSLDSGLAPLEFF
TRBD2,NA,TRBV7-9,TRBJ2-1,TGTGCCAGCAGCTCACCAAGCGGGAACGGTCCCAATGAGCAGTTCTTC,CASSSPSGNGPNEQFF
NA,NA,TRBV20-1,TRBJ1-5,TGCAGTGCTAGAGCGGGGACGAGCAATCAGCCCCAGCATTTT,CSARAGTSNQPQHF
TRBD1,few,TRBV4-1,TRBJ2-7,TGCGCCAGCAGCCAAGGATTAGGACAGGGCTACGAGCAGTACTTC,CASSQGLGQGYEQYF
NA,NA,TRBV12-3/TRBV12-4,TRBJ1-1,TGTGCCAGCAGTTTAGCAGGGAACGTGAACACTGAAGCTTTCTTT,CASSLAGNVNTEAFF
TRBD2,few,TRBV4-2,TRBJ2-1,TGTGCCAGCAGTCAAGAAAGGGCCCAACTAGCGTCCAATGAGCAGTTCTTC,CASSQERAQLASNEQFF
NA,NA,TRBV7-9,TRBJ1-1,TGTGCCAGCAGCTTAGTGTGGGCAGAAGCTTTCTTT,CASSLVWAEAFF
TRBD2,NA,TRBV27,TRBJ2-3,TGTGCCAGCAGTTTATCAGGGGCGGGAGGAACAGATACGCAGTATTTT,CASSLSGAGGTDTQYF
NA,few,TRBV3-1,TRBJ2-7,TGTGCCAGCAGCCAAGAGCAGGGGCGGACTAGTAGAAACGAGCAGTACTTC,CASSQEQGRTSRNEQYF
NA,NA,TRBV7-2,TRBJ1-1,TGTGCCAGCAGCGATCCAGGGGAGGCGGCTTTCTTT,CASSDPGEAAFF